Below, 25 T cell receptor beta chains from the same sample are listed, as sequenced in a study of OX40 agonist ivuxolimab in advanced cancers. The protocol was immunoSEQ multiplex PCR, while the TCRdb copy is restricted to in-frame clones and leaves out a portion. The repertoire holds about 58,000 clones, with around four fifths as singletons. The specimen comprised CD4+ or CD8+ T cells sorted from blood, sampled in a trial of the OX40 agonist ivuxolimab. The source of these receptors is an adult with an advanced solid tumor such as melanoma, head and neck, liver or kidney cancer.

The CDR3 nucleotides read TGTGCCAGCAGCCACAAAAGCTGGGGGAGAAGCACAGATACGCAGTATTTT. It specifies CASSHKSWGRSTDTQYF. The V call is TRBV14, the J call TRBJ2-3, with D perhaps TRBD1 or TRBD2 (5 bases each). Germline V CDR1 and CDR2: SGHDN, FVKESK. The CDR3 totals 17 residues. Trimming removed 3 bases at V and 0 bases at J, with 16 bases between.

The chain couples TRBV25-1 to TRBJ2-5; D call uncertain. V lost 3 bases and J 1 base, leaving 9 bases between the germline ends. The CDR3 runs 14 residues. Germline assignment: CDR1 MGHDK and CDR2 SYGVNS. The CDR3 region has the DNA TGTGCCAGCAGTGACGGTCAAAGCCAAGAGACCCAGTACTTC. Protein product: CASSDGQSQETQYF.

The chain joins TRBV2 to TRBJ2-1; D call uncertain. Germline V CDR1 and CDR2: SNHLY, FYNNEI. V dropped 3 bases and J dropped 7 bases, with 7 bases sitting between them. The CDR3 runs to 12 residues. CDR3 coding DNA: TGTGCCAGCAGTGAGTGGCTGAATGAGCAGTTCTTC. As protein: CASSEWLNEQFF.

The gene calls are TRBV15 and TRBJ1-1, with TRBD1 as a possible D gene (6 bases). Germline loops: CDR1 LNHNV, CDR2 YYDKDF (reference sequence). Trimming took off 0 bases at V and 6 bases at J, with 11 bases between the two ends. CDR3 length: 14 residues. In nucleotides, the CDR3 is TGTGCCACCAGCAGAGATCGTGAGGGGGCTGAAGCTTTCTTT. Amino acids: CATSRDREGAEAFF.

The V gene is TRBV19, the J gene TRBJ2-2, with D perhaps TRBD2 (5 bases). The V end was cut by 3 bases, the J end by 6 bases, with 5 bases between. CDR3 size: 12 residues. Per germline, CDR1 LNHDA and CDR2 SQIVND (reference sequence). As DNA, the CDR3 is TGTGCCAGTAGTATGCGGGCCGGGGAGCTGTTTTTT. Translation: CASSMRAGELFF.

The V gene is TRBV7-2, the J gene TRBJ2-7; 8 bases line up with TRBD2. V was pared by 5 bases and J by 2 bases, with 11 bases of the junction left unmatched. The germline V gene has CDR1 SGHTA and CDR2 FQGNSA. The CDR3 is 16 residues long. This CDR3 is CASSLAGTRRPYEQYF. The CDR3 DNA follows: TGTGCCAGCAGCCTGGCCGGGACTAGGAGGCCCTACGAGCAGTACTTC.

This chain uses TRBV7-8 with TRBJ1-6; TRBD1 aligns across 7 bases. This CDR3 contains 14 residues. V lost 3 bases, J lost 9 bases, and 5 bases stayed unmatched. The germline CDR1 and CDR2 sequences are SGHVS and FQNEAQ. The CDR3 reads CASSLNRGSSPLHF. In DNA, the CDR3 is TGTGCCAGCAGCTTGAACAGGGGAAGTTCACCCCTCCACTTT.

This chain joins TRBV6-5 and TRBJ1-4, with a tentative D call TRBD1 (5 bases). V lost 7 bases, J lost 4 bases, and 16 bases lay in between. Germline CDR1 and CDR2: MNHEY and SVGAGI. This CDR3 has 15 residues. Written as DNA, the CDR3 is TGTGCCAGCAAACAACCGGGGGGGGGTAATGAAAAACTGTTTTTT. The encoded protein is CASKQPGGGNEKLFF.

This rearrangement joins TRBV7-2 to TRBJ2-7; 11 bases map to TRBD2. Trimming took 2 bases from V and 5 from J; bases not matched to a gene: 5. Germline V gene lookup returns CDR1 SGHTA and CDR2 FQGNSA. This CDR3 spans 15 amino acids. The CDR3 DNA is TGTGCCAGCAGCTTATACTCGGGACTAGCGGACGAGCAGTACTTC. Translated: CASSLYSGLADEQYF. Filled out from reference TRBV7-2 and TRBJ2-7, the complete variable domain reads GAGVSQSPSNKVTEKGKDVELRCDPISGHTALYWYRQSLGQGLEFLIYFQGNSAPDKSGLPSDRFSAERTGGSVSTLTIQRTQQEDSAVYLCASSLYSGLADEQYFGPGTRLTVT.

The J gene is TRBJ1-1, the V gene TRBV9, with D possibly being TRBD1 (5 bases). Germline loops: CDR1 SGDLS, CDR2 YYNGEE. V lost 3 bases to trimming and J lost 2 bases, with 11 bases between them. The CDR3 sequence is 14 residues long. The CDR3 sequence: CASSATDYNTEAFF. In DNA form, the CDR3 reads TGTGCCAGCAGCGCGACAGACTATAACACTGAAGCTTTCTTT.

The chain carries TRBV27 and TRBJ1-6; D is unclear. Trimming shortened V by 7 bases and J by 12 bases, and 16 bases separated the two germline ends. The CDR3 loop spans 13 amino acids. Germline V gene data show CDR1 as MNHEY and CDR2 as SMNVEV (reference sequence). In DNA form, the CDR3 reads TGTGCCAGCACCCTCCTAGGTAGAGAACCCCTCCACTTT. Encoded protein: CASTLLGREPLHF.

V and J are TRBV5-1 and TRBJ2-1; either TRBD1 or TRBD2 may supply D (5 bases each). This CDR3 has 16 amino acids. Germline-derived CDR1 and CDR2 are SGHRS and YFSETQ. Trimming stripped 0 bases from V and 6 bases from J, with 16 bases between. The chain's CDR3 is CASSLGGGEVSNEQFF. DNA of the CDR3: TGCGCCAGCAGCTTGGGTGGGGGAGAAGTTAGCAATGAGCAGTTCTTC.

The rearrangement joins TRBV6-5 to TRBJ1-5; possibly TRBD1 for D (5 bases). Deletions cut 6 bases from V and 0 bases from J, with 12 bases between. The CDR3 has 15 amino acids. Germline V gives CDR1 MNHEY, CDR2 SVGAGI. CDR3 protein: CASSPRGGSNQPQHF. CDR3 nucleotide sequence: TGTGCCAGCAGCCCTAGGGGTGGTAGCAATCAGCCCCAGCATTTT.

J is TRBJ1-2 and V is TRBV28; 8 bases match TRBD1. This CDR3 is built from 19 residues. V dropped 2 bases and J dropped 7; count of bases not matched to a gene: 21. Germline values: CDR1 MDHEN, CDR2 SYDVKM. The CDR3 DNA follows: TGTGCCAGCAGTTTAACGGTACGGGGCAGGGGGCGACACCGCCTTGGCTACACCTTC. Translation: CASSLTVRGRGRHRLGYTF.

This clone is medium-sized (0.01 to 0.1%) within its sample. J is TRBJ2-7 and V is TRBV9; no clear D gene. The V gene's germline CDR1 is SGDLS and CDR2 YYNGEE. Deletions cut 0 bases from V and 7 bases from J, with 11 bases between. The CDR3 has 13 residues. In DNA, the CDR3 is TGTGCCAGCAGCGTAGCCCCTCTTGATGAGCAGTACTTC. Amino acids: CASSVAPLDEQYF.

The rearrangement links TRBV5-4 to TRBJ2-2, with D possibly matching TRBD1 (5 bases). Trimming left V 4 bases short and J 0 bases short, with 10 bases between. This CDR3 has 15 amino acids. Germline CDR1 reads SGHNT; CDR2 reads YYREEE (reference sequence). The CDR3: CASSRQSANTGELFF. The CDR3 DNA reads TGTGCCAGCAGCCGACAGTCCGCGAACACCGGGGAGCTGTTTTTT.

The J gene is TRBJ1-4, the V gene TRBV19; D gene unclear. Trimming took 6 bases from V and 1 from J, leaving 6 bases between them. The CDR3 length is 13 residues. Looked up from germline, CDR1 is LNHDA and CDR2 is SQIVND (reference sequence). CDR3: CASRRQTNEKLFF. CDR3 nucleotides: TGTGCCAGTAGGCGACAAACTAATGAAAAACTGTTTTTT.

V is TRBV6-1 and J is TRBJ1-1, with D unresolved. The CDR3 contains 12 residues. Trimming pared 11 bases from V and 5 bases from J, leaving 15 bases between. Germline CDR1 reads MNHNS; CDR2 reads SASEGT. The CDR3 sequence is CAAGLSGTEAFF. The CDR3 bases are TGTGCCGCTGGGCTCTCTGGTACTGAAGCTTTCTTT.

The chain employs TRBV30 and TRBJ1-4, with TRBD1 as a possible D gene (5 bases). Germline lookup yields CDR1 GTSNPN and CDR2 SVGIG (reference sequence). With 2 bases removed from V and 5 bases from J, the gap between germline ends came to 9 bases. The length of the CDR3 is 13 residues. CDR3 in amino acids: CAWSRGGNEKLFF. CDR3 nucleotides: TGTGCCTGGAGTCGGGGGGGGAATGAAAAACTGTTTTTT.

V gene TRBV19 combines with J gene TRBJ2-3; TRBD2 matches at 9 bases. The V gene end was trimmed by 1 base and the J gene end by 5 bases; junction bases not matched to a gene: 4. The germline V gene has CDR1 LNHDA and CDR2 SQIVND (reference sequence). CDR3 length: 15 amino acids. CDR3 amino acids: CASSIGQLAGDTQYF. The CDR3 DNA reads TGTGCCAGTAGTATAGGTCAACTAGCGGGAGATACGCAGTATTTT.

J is TRBJ2-1 and V is TRBV10-3; perhaps TRBD1 as D (6 bases). The germline V gene encodes CDR1 ENHRY and CDR2 SYGVKD. Trimming pared 7 bases from V and 7 bases from J, leaving 11 bases between. This CDR3 region has 12 residues. CDR3 nucleotides: TGTGCCATCAATAACAGGGAGAATGAGCAGTTCTTC. It is translated as CAINNRENEQFF.

The rearrangement uses TRBV6-1 and TRBJ1-2; D not resolved. Trimming took 7 bases from V and 2 from J, leaving 14 bases between them. The CDR3 loop spans 14 amino acids. The V gene's germline CDR1 is MNHNS and CDR2 SASEGT. CDR3 loop: CASTHPPANYGYTF. CDR3 DNA sequence: TGTGCCAGCACCCATCCCCCAGCGAACTATGGCTACACCTTC.

The genes are TRBV28 and TRBJ1-2, with unresolved D. Trimming left V 6 bases short and J 7 bases short, with 15 bases between. This CDR3 has 13 residues. Germline V gives CDR1 MDHEN, CDR2 SYDVKM. The CDR3 loop reads CASSQTGWAGYTF. DNA of the CDR3: TGTGCCAGCAGCCAGACCGGGTGGGCTGGCTACACCTTC.

The chain joins TRBV7-2 to TRBJ2-7; D is uncertain. Germline V gives CDR1 SGHTA, CDR2 FQGNSA. The germline V and J ends were trimmed by 3 bases and 6 bases, with 9 bases remaining between them. CDR3 size: 12 residues. The CDR3 is CASSFSHGEQYF. CDR3 bases: TGTGCCAGCAGCTTCTCACATGGCGAGCAGTACTTC.

The chain is built from TRBV27 and TRBJ2-1; either TRBD1 or TRBD2 may fit D (5 bases each). V lost 5 bases and J 8 bases, leaving 19 bases between the germline ends. CDR1 is MNHEY and CDR2 is SMNVEV in the germline V gene (reference sequence). This CDR3 region has 15 residues. CDR3 in amino acids: CASSRGTAIGDEQFF. CDR3 sequence (DNA): TGTGCCAGCAGTAGAGGGACCGCGATTGGGGATGAGCAGTTCTTC.